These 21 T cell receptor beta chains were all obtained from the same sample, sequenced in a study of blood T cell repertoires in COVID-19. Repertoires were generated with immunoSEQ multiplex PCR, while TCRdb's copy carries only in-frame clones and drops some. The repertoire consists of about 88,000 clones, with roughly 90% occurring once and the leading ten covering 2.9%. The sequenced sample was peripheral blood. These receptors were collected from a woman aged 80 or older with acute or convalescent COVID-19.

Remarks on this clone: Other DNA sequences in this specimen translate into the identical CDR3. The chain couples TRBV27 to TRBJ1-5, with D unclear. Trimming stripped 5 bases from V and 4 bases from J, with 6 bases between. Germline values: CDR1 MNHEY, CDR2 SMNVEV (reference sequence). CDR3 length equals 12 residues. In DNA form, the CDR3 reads TGTGCCAGCAGTCCCCATAATCAGCCCCAGCATTTT. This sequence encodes CASSPHNQPQHF.

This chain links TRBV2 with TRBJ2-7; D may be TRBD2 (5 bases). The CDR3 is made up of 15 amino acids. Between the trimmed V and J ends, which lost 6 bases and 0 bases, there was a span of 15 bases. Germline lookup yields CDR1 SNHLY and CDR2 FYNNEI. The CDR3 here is CASRPGSHLSYEQYF. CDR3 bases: TGTGCCAGCAGACCTGGGAGCCATCTCTCCTACGAGCAGTACTTC.

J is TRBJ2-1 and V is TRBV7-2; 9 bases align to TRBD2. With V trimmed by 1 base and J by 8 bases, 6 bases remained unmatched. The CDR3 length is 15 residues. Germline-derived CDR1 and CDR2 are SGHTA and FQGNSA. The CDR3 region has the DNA TGTGCCAGCAGCTTAGGTGCGGGGGGGCCATATGAGCAGTTCTTC. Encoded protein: CASSLGAGGPYEQFF.

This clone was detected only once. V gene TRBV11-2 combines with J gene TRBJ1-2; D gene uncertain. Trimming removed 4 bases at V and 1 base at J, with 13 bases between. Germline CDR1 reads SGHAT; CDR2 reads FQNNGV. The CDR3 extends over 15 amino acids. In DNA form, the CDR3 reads TGTGCCAGCAGCTCGAAATGGCGGGGTAACTATGGCTACACCTTC. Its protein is CASSSKWRGNYGYTF.

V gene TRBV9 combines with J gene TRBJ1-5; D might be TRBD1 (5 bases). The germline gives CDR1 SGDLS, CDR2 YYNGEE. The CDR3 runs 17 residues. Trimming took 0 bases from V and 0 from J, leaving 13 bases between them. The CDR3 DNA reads TGTGCCAGCAGCGTAGAGGGAGGAGGGGTTAGCAATCAGCCCCAGCATTTT. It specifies CASSVEGGGVSNQPQHF.

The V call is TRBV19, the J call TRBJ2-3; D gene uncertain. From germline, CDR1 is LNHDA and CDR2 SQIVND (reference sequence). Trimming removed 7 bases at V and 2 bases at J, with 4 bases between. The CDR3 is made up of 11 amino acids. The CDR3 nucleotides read TGTGCCAGTACCAACACAGATACGCAGTATTTT. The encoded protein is CASTNTDTQYF.

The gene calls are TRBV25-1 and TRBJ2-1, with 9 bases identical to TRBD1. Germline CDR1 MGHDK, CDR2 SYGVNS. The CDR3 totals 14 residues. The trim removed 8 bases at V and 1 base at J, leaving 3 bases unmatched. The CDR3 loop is CASSTGGSYNEQFF. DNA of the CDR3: TGTGCCAGCTCGACAGGGGGTTCCTACAATGAGCAGTTCTTC.

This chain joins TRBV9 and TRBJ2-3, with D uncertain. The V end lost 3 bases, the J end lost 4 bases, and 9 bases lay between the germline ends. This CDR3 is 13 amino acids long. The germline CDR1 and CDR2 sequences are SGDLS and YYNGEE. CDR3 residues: CASSGSSADTQYF. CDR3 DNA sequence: TGTGCCAGCAGCGGTAGCTCAGCAGATACGCAGTATTTT. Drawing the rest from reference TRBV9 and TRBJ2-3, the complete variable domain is DSGVTQTPKHLITATGQRVTLRCSPRSGDLSVYWYQQSLDQGLQFLIQYYNGEERAKGNILERFSAQQFPDLHSELNLSSLELGDSALYFCASSGSSADTQYFGPGTRLTVL.

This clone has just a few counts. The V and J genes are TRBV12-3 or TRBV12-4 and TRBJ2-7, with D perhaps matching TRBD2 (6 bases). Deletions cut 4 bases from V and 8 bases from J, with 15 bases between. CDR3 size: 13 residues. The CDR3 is CASSWGDRSKQYF. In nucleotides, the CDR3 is TGTGCCAGCAGTTGGGGGGACCGGTCGAAGCAGTACTTC.

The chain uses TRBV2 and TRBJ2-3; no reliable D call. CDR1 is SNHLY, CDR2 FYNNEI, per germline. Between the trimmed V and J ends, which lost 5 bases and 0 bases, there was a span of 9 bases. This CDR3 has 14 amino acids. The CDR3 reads CASSLSFSTDTQYF. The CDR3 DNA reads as TGTGCCAGCAGTCTAAGTTTTAGCACAGATACGCAGTATTTT.

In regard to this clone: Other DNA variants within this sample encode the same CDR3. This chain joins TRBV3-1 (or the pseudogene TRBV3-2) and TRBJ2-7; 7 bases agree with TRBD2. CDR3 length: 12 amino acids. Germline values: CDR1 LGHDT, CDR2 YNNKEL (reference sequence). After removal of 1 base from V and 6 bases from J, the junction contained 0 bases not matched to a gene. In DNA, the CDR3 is TGTGCCAGCAGCCAAGGGGGGGGCGAGCAGTACTTC. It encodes CASSQGGGEQYF.

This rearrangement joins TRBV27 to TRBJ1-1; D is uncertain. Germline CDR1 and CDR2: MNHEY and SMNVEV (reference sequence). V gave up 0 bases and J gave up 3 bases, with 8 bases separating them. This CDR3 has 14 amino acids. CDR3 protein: CASSLSWQYTEAFF. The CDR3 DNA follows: TGTGCCAGCAGTTTATCGTGGCAGTACACTGAAGCTTTCTTT.

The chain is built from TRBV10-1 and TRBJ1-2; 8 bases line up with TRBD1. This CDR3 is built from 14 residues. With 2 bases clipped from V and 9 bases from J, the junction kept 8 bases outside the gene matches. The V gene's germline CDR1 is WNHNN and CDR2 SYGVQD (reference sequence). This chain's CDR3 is CASSEIGQGWRYTF. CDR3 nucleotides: TGCGCCAGCAGTGAGATAGGACAGGGTTGGCGCTACACCTTC.

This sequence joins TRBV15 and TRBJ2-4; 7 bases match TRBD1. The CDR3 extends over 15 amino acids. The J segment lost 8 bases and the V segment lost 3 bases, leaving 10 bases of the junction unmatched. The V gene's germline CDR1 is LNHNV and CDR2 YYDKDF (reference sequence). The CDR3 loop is CATSSLRDSIDIQYF. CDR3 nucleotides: TGTGCCACCAGCAGCCTCCGGGACAGTATCGACATTCAGTACTTC.

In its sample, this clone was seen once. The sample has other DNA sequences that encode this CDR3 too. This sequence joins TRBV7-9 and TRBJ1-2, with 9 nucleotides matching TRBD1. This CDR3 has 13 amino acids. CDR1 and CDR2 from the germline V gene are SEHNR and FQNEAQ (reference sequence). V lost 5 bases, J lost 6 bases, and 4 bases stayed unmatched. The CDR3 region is CASSLQGADGYTF. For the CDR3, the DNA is TGTGCCAGCAGCCTACAGGGGGCTGATGGCTACACCTTC.

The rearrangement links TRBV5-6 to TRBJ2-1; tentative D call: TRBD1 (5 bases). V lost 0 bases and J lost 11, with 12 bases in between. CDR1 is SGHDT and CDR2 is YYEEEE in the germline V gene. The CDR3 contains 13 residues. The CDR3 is CASSLVGAEQQFF. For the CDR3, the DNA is TGTGCCAGCAGCTTGGTTGGGGCGGAACAGCAGTTCTTC. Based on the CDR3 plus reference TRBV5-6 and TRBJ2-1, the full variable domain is DAGVTQSPTHLIKTRGQQVTLRCSPKSGHDTVSWYQQALGQGPQFIFQYYEEEERQRGNFPDRFSGHQFPNYSSELNVNALLLGDSALYLCASSLVGAEQQFFGPGTRLTVL.

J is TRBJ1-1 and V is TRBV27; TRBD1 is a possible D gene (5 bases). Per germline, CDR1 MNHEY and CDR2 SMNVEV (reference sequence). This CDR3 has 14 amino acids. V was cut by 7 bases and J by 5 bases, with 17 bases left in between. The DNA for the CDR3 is TGTGCCAGCACCGCAGGGTGGCGGGAGACTGAAGCTTTCTTT. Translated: CASTAGWRETEAFF.

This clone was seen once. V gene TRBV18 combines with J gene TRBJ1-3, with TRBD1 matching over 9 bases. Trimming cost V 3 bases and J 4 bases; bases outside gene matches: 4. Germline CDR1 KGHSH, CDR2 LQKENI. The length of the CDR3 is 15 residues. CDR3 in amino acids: CASSPGTGTGNTIYF. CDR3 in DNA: TGTGCCAGCTCACCTGGGACAGGGACCGGAAACACCATATATTTT.

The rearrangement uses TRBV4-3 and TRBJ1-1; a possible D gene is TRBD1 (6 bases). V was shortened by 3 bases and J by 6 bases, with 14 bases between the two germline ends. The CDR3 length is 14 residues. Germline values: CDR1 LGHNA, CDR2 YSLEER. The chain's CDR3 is CASSQTTQGPEAFF. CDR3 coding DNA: TGCGCCAGCAGCCAGACAACCCAGGGGCCTGAAGCTTTCTTT.

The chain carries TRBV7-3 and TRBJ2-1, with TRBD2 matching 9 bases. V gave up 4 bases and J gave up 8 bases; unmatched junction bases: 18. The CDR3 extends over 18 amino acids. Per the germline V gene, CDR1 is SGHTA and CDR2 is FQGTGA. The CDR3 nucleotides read TGTGCCAGCAGCTCAGTCCGCCTGGGCGGGGGGGCCGTGGATGAGCAGTTCTTC. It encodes CASSSVRLGGGAVDEQFF.

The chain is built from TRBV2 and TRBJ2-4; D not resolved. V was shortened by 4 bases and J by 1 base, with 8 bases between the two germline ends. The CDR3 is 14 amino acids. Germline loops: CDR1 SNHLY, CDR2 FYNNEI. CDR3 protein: CASSGELAKNIQYF. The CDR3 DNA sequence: TGTGCCAGCAGTGGAGAGTTGGCCAAAAACATTCAGTACTTC.